This TCR beta chain was identified in a study of OX40 agonist ivuxolimab in advanced cancers. This CDR3 is built from 15 residues. The germline V gene encodes CDR1 SGHVS and CDR2 FNYEAQ. For this clone: One junction end disagrees with the germline gene, perhaps due to a read error.

Clones were sequenced by immunoSEQ multiplex PCR, and TCRdb holds only the in-frame ones, with some missing. Of around 92,000 clones in the sample, approximately 93% were seen once. The source material was CD4+ or CD8+ T cells sorted from blood, sampled in a trial of the OX40 agonist ivuxolimab. The receptor comes from an adult with an advanced solid tumor such as melanoma, head and neck, liver or kidney cancer. The chain recombines TRBV7-6 with TRBJ1-3; no definite D call. The CDR3 DNA follows: TGTGCCAGCGGCTTAGAGGGTTTCTCTGGAAACACCATATATTTT. Translated, it gives CASGLEGFSGNTIYF. Combining the CDR3 with reference TRBV7-6 and TRBJ1-3 gives the whole variable domain GAGVSQSPRYKVTKRGQDVALRCDPISGHVSLYWYRQALGQGPEFLTYFNYEAQQDKSGLPNDRFSAERPEGSISTLTIQRTEQRDSAMYRCASGLEGFSGNTIYFGEGSWLTVV.